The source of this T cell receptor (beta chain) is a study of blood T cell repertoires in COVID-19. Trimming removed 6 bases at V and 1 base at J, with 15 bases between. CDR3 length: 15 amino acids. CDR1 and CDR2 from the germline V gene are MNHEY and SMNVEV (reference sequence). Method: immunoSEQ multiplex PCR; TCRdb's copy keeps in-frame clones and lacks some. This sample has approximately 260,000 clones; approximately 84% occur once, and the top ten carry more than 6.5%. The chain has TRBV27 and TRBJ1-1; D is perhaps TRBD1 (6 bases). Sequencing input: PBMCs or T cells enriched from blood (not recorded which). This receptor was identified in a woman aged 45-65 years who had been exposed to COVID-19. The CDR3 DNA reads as TGTGCCAGCAGATGGGGGGGCGCTCCGAACACTGAAGCTTTCTTT. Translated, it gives CASRWGGAPNTEAFF.